A single sample is the source of the 23 T cell receptor beta chains below, sequenced in a study of glioma-infiltrating T cells after dendritic cell vaccination. This table comes from immunoSEQ multiplex PCR, and its TCRdb copy is limited to in-frame clones, with some not included. The sample carries 95,000 or so clones, approximately 87% recorded once. Sequences were derived from blood, sampled before dendritic cell vaccination. The receptors shown here come from a human donor with glioblastoma.

This clone appeared a single time. The chain carries TRBV11-3 and TRBJ1-2; D possibly corresponds to TRBD1 (5 bases). Germline CDR1 is SGHNT and CDR2 is YENEEA. This CDR3 has 14 amino acids. The V and J ends lost 2 bases and 8 bases respectively, with 15 bases between them. In nucleotides, the CDR3 is TGTGCCAGCAGCTTACAGGGAAGTGTGGGCGGCTACACCTTC. It codes for CASSLQGSVGGYTF.

The chain is built from TRBV5-1 and TRBJ2-7; possible D gene TRBD1, 5 bases. Deletions cut 4 bases from V and 5 bases from J, with 16 bases between. The germline V gene has CDR1 SGHRS and CDR2 YFSETQ. The CDR3 runs to 14 residues. The CDR3 nucleotides are TGCGCCAGCAGCATATCAGGGTATGACGACGAGCAGTACTTC. Protein product: CASSISGYDDEQYF.

The genes are TRBV27 and TRBJ2-1; TRBD2 matches 13 bases. Germline CDR1 MNHEY, CDR2 SMNVEV (reference sequence). The CDR3 has 16 residues. V lost 4 bases, J lost 8 bases, and 8 bases stayed unmatched. The CDR3 reads CASSSELAGGPYEQFF. For the CDR3, the DNA is TGTGCCAGCAGTTCCGAACTAGCGGGGGGGCCATATGAGCAGTTCTTC.

Only one count was recorded for this clone. CDR3 sequence: CASSIARKVGYGYTF. The CDR3 nucleotides read TGTGCCAGTAGTATAGCCAGGAAGGTTGGCTATGGCTACACCTTC. The chain employs TRBV19 and TRBJ1-2; D gene ambiguous. CDR3 length: 15 residues. The V end was cut by 1 base, the J end by 4 bases, with 13 bases between. Germline CDR1 reads LNHDA; CDR2 reads SQIVND (reference sequence).

This chain connects TRBV27 to TRBJ2-3, with 8 bases fitting TRBD1. Germline V CDR1 and CDR2: MNHEY, SMNVEV (reference sequence). The J segment lost 6 bases and the V segment lost 4 bases, leaving 15 bases of the junction unmatched. This CDR3 comprises 17 residues. CDR3 nucleotides: TGTGCCAGCAGTTCTTGGGGAAGAACAGGGGGGAGGGATACGCAGTATTTT. Protein sequence: CASSSWGRTGGRDTQYF.

The J gene is TRBJ1-2, the V gene TRBV6-1; TRBD1 agrees at 9 bases. The length of the CDR3 is 19 residues. With 0 bases clipped from V and 4 bases from J, the junction kept 15 bases outside the gene matches. Germline-derived CDR1 and CDR2 are MNHNS and SASEGT. CDR3 loop: CASSEAGTGLGPSGYGYTF. CDR3 coding DNA: TGTGCCAGCAGTGAAGCGGGGACAGGGTTGGGCCCCAGCGGCTATGGCTACACCTTC.

This rearrangement joins TRBV5-1 to TRBJ2-1, with TRBD2 matching over 9 bases. After removal of 5 bases from V and 0 bases from J, the junction contained 3 bases not matched to a gene. The germline CDR1 and CDR2 sequences are SGHRS and YFSETQ. This CDR3 is 15 amino acids long. The CDR3 DNA reads TGCGCCAGCAGTGGTAGCGGGGGCTCCTACAATGAGCAGTTCTTC. It encodes CASSGSGGSYNEQFF.

This sequence joins TRBV11-3 and TRBJ2-3, with 11 bases aligning to TRBD2. Germline CDR1 SGHNT, CDR2 YENEEA. The CDR3 extends over 16 amino acids. J gave up 3 bases and V 4 bases, and 6 bases lay outside the gene matches. CDR3 DNA sequence: TGTGCCAGCAGCTCCCGTAGCGGGAGGGGAACAGATACGCAGTATTTT. It yields the protein CASSSRSGRGTDTQYF.

In its sample, this clone was seen once. J is TRBJ1-2 and V is TRBV5-1; maybe TRBD1 (5 bases). With 2 bases removed from V and 1 base from J, the gap between germline ends came to 6 bases. There are 13 residues in the CDR3. Germline V gene sequence: CDR1 SGHRS, CDR2 YFSETQ. The CDR3 reads CASSFDSNYGYTF. The DNA of the CDR3 is TGCGCCAGCAGCTTTGACAGTAACTATGGCTACACCTTC.

V is TRBV27 and J is TRBJ2-3; tentative D call: TRBD1 (6 bases). V lost 5 bases and J lost 1, with 10 bases in between. The CDR3 is 14 amino acids. CDR1 is MNHEY, CDR2 SMNVEV, per germline (reference sequence). This chain's CDR3 is CASSLYRGTDTQYF. CDR3 DNA: TGTGCCAGCAGTCTTTACAGGGGCACAGATACGCAGTATTTT.

The rearrangement joins TRBV14 to TRBJ2-2, with a tentative D call TRBD1 (6 bases). The germline V and J ends were trimmed by 3 bases and 2 bases, with 25 bases remaining between them. From germline, CDR1 is SGHDN and CDR2 FVKESK. This CDR3 is 20 amino acids long. CDR3 in amino acids: CASSHEDSLFLGQNTGELFF. Here the CDR3 DNA reads TGTGCCAGCAGCCACGAGGACTCTCTTTTCTTGGGACAAAACACCGGGGAGCTGTTTTTT.

This chain links TRBV5-1 with TRBJ2-3; 15 bases are shared with TRBD2. Per germline, CDR1 SGHRS and CDR2 YFSETQ. J lost 6 bases, V lost 2 bases, and 4 bases had no gene match. There are 16 residues in the CDR3. The DNA for the CDR3 is TGCGCCAGCAGCTTAGGACTAGCGGGGGGGTTGGATACGCAGTATTTT. Translated: CASSLGLAGGLDTQYF.

This chain connects TRBV11-3 to TRBJ2-5; TRBD2 matches at 7 bases. The germline gives CDR1 SGHNT, CDR2 YENEEA. This CDR3 is 16 amino acids long. With 4 bases clipped from V and 5 bases from J, the junction kept 13 bases outside the gene matches. The CDR3, as DNA: TGTGCCAGCAGCTACCTCAGCGGGACTGGGGTGGAGACCCAGTACTTC. Protein sequence: CASSYLSGTGVETQYF.

This clone was counted once. V gene TRBV5-1 combines with J gene TRBJ2-3, with TRBD2 matching 8 bases. Germline CDR1 reads SGHRS; CDR2 reads YFSETQ. The CDR3 covers 16 residues. With 1 base clipped from V and 4 bases from J, the junction kept 8 bases outside the gene matches. The DNA of the CDR3 is TGCGCCAGCAGCTTGACCGGTAGCGGGACCCCAGATACGCAGTATTTT. It codes for CASSLTGSGTPDTQYF.

This clone was picked up a small number of times. V is TRBV2 and J is TRBJ2-2, with TRBD1 matching 9 bases. V lost 7 bases to trimming and J lost 0 bases; unmatched junction nucleotides: 3. Germline V gene data show CDR1 as SNHLY and CDR2 as FYNNEI. The CDR3 spans 15 residues. CDR3 region: CASNRQGANTGELFF. CDR3 DNA: TGTGCCAGCAATAGACAGGGGGCGAACACCGGGGAGCTGTTTTTT.

The V call is TRBV28, the J call TRBJ2-6; 7 bases are shared with TRBD1. Germline V gene data show CDR1 as MDHEN and CDR2 as SYDVKM. J gave up 3 bases and V 6 bases, and 11 bases lay outside the gene matches. CDR3 length: 17 amino acids. The CDR3 DNA reads TGTGCCAGCAGGACCCTGACAGGGTTGAGTGGGGCCAACGTCCTGACTTTC. Its translation is CASRTLTGLSGANVLTF.

The CDR3 DNA reads as TGTGCCAGTAGTGATCGACAGGGTCAAGAGACCCAGTACTTC. It encodes CASSDRQGQETQYF. The J gene is TRBJ2-5, the V gene TRBV19; 7 bases match TRBD1. The CDR3 covers 14 residues. With V trimmed by 5 bases and J by 2 bases, 5 bases remained unmatched. Per germline, CDR1 LNHDA and CDR2 SQIVND (reference sequence). The full variable domain, rest sourced from reference TRBV19 and TRBJ2-5, is DGGITQSPKYLFRKEGQNVTLSCEQNLNHDAMYWYRQDPGQGLRLIYYSQIVNDFQKGDIAEGYSVSREKKESFPLTVTSAQKNPTAFYLCASSDRQGQETQYFGPGTRLLVL.

The chain uses TRBV13 and TRBJ2-3; 9 positions match TRBD1. From germline, CDR1 is PRHDT and CDR2 FYEKMQ (reference sequence). The CDR3 totals 14 residues. The junction had 5 bases not matched to a gene; V was cut back by 5 bases and J by 5 bases. This CDR3 is CASSTGQGRDTQYF. DNA of the CDR3: TGTGCCAGCAGCACCGGACAGGGGAGAGATACGCAGTATTTT.

The chain carries TRBV5-1 and TRBJ2-7, with 8 bases matching TRBD2. V trimming: 4 bases; J trimming: 1 base; junction bases outside the gene matches: 10. The CDR3 length is 16 residues. Germline V lookup: CDR1 SGHRS, CDR2 YFSETQ. In nucleotides, the CDR3 is TGCGCCAGCAGCGTGGGTGCGGGAGGAGGGTCCTACGAGCAGTACTTC. Translating it yields CASSVGAGGGSYEQYF.

The V gene is TRBV5-6, the J gene TRBJ2-2, with a possible D match to TRBD2 (6 bases). This CDR3 is built from 16 residues. CDR1 is SGHDT, CDR2 YYEEEE, per germline. V shed 0 bases and J shed 5 bases, with 14 bases lying between them. CDR3 nucleotides: TGTGCCAGCAGCTTGGCCCGGAGCGGGCCAACCGGGGAGCTGTTTTTT. Residues: CASSLARSGPTGELFF.

The chain uses TRBV21-1 and TRBJ2-3; the table's D call of TRBD1 was not tested on the DNA. TRBV21-1 is deemed a pseudogene. CDR3 length: 14 amino acids. Here the CDR3 DNA reads TGTGCCAGCAGCGGACAGGGCCTCACAGATACGCAGTATTTT. Protein: CASSGQGLTDTQYF.

Written as DNA, the CDR3 is TGCGCCAGCAGCTTGGACAGGGCTGGCTACACCTTC. Residues: CASSLDRAGYTF. This sequence joins TRBV5-1 and TRBJ1-2, with D possibly matching TRBD1 (6 bases). Trimming removed 0 bases from V and 7 bases from J, with 7 bases in between. CDR3 length equals 12 residues. Germline V gene lookup returns CDR1 SGHRS and CDR2 YFSETQ.

This chain uses TRBV12-5 with TRBJ2-7; 7 nucleotides line up with TRBD1. The V gene's germline CDR1 is LGHNT and CDR2 FRNRAP. CDR3 length equals 16 residues. Trimming took 4 bases from V and 0 from J; bases not matched to a gene: 9. The CDR3 spells CASGSTGATSSYEQYF. CDR3 DNA: TGTGCTAGTGGTTCAACAGGGGCGACATCCTCCTACGAGCAGTACTTC.